This is a list of T cell receptor beta chains from one sample in a study of monozygotic twins with cystic fibrosis. Using immunoSEQ multiplex PCR, the repertoire was profiled, and TCRdb retains in-frame clones only, with some absent. The repertoire includes roughly 19,000 clones, around 97% of them detected once, and about 2% sits in the top ten. The sample comprised blood. The receptors shown here come from a young woman with cystic fibrosis. Each CDR3 is given with its conserved first and last residue. Each record gives: D gene, clone size, J gene, V gene, CDR3 DNA, CDR3 protein. D genes are given only for firm matches. Size is omitted from some rows. Given values are once, few, many or a class for expanded clones.

D: -
size: few
J: TRBJ1-2
V: TRBV5-4
DNA: TGTGCCAGCAGCTTGGGGGGAGGTGGCTATGGCTACACCTTC
CDR3: CASSLGGGGYGYTF

D: -
size: -
J: TRBJ2-7
V: TRBV25-1
DNA: TGTGCCAGCAGTGGCCACCACGAGCAGTACTTC
CDR3: CASSGHHEQYF

D: -
size: -
J: TRBJ1-4
V: TRBV2
DNA: TGTGCCAGCAGTGAATTTTCAACTAATGAAAAACTGTTTTTT
CDR3: CASSEFSTNEKLFF

D: -
size: -
J: TRBJ2-3
V: TRBV9
DNA: TGTGCCAGCAGCGTAGTTCGCAGGGGCTGCACAGATACGCAGTATTTT
CDR3: CASSVVRRGCTDTQYF

D: -
size: -
J: TRBJ2-2
V: TRBV19
DNA: TGTGCCAGTAGGAAAGGGGCAAACACCGGGGAGCTGTTTTTT
CDR3: CASRKGANTGELFF

D: TRBD1
size: -
J: TRBJ2-5
V: TRBV28
DNA: TGTGCCAGCAGGCTCCCGGACAGGGGACGGGAGACCCAGTACTTC
CDR3: CASRLPDRGRETQYF

D: -
size: -
J: TRBJ1-1
V: TRBV27
DNA: TGTGCCAGCAGTTTATCGGGGAAGGGCACTGAAGCTTTCTTT
CDR3: CASSLSGKGTEAFF

D: -
size: -
J: TRBJ2-2
V: TRBV4-3
DNA: TGCGCCAGCAGCCAAGATCGATTTGGGGGTACGGGGGAGCTGTTTTTT
CDR3: CASSQDRFGGTGELFF

D: -
size: -
J: TRBJ2-3
V: TRBV19
DNA: TGTGCCAGTAGTATTAATGTCGGGGGAGTCACAGATACGCAGTATTTT
CDR3: CASSINVGGVTDTQYF

D: TRBD1
size: -
J: TRBJ2-4
V: TRBV30
DNA: TGTGCCTGGAGGAAAGTGGGACAGTCTAAAAACATTCAGTACTTC
CDR3: CAWRKVGQSKNIQYF

D: -
size: -
J: TRBJ1-4
V: TRBV4-3
DNA: TGCGCCAGCAGCCTATACTACCGACAGTCACCTAATGAAAAACTGTTTTTT
CDR3: CASSLYYRQSPNEKLFF

D: TRBD2
size: -
J: TRBJ2-5
V: TRBV7-8
DNA: TGTGCCAGCAGCATTCCCGGGACTACACAAGAGACCCAGTACTTC
CDR3: CASSIPGTTQETQYF

D: -
size: -
J: TRBJ2-7
V: TRBV5-1
DNA: TGCGCCAGCAGCGCCGGGAGATACGAGCAGTACTTC
CDR3: CASSAGRYEQYF

D: -
size: once
J: TRBJ1-2
V: TRBV5-8
DNA: TGTGCCAGCCGCTTGAACGTCGGCGTATCCTATGGCTACACCTTC
CDR3: CASRLNVGVSYGYTF

D: -
size: once
J: TRBJ2-7
V: TRBV15
DNA: TGTGCCACCAGCAGAGATAGGGTCTACGAGCAGTACTTC
CDR3: CATSRDRVYEQYF

D: -
size: -
J: TRBJ2-5
V: TRBV19
DNA: TGTGCCAGTCGGATAGGGCCGGAGGTAGAGACCCAGTACTTC
CDR3: CASRIGPEVETQYF

D: TRBD2
size: -
J: TRBJ2-2
V: TRBV7-9
DNA: TGTGCCAGCAGCTCACTAGCGGGGGCCGTAAACACCGGGGAGCTGTTTTTT
CDR3: CASSSLAGAVNTGELFF

D: -
size: -
J: TRBJ2-4
V: TRBV18
DNA: TGTGCCAGCTCACCCCCAGAGGGGTCGGGCAAAAACATTCAGTACTTC
CDR3: CASSPPEGSGKNIQYF

D: -
size: -
J: TRBJ1-1
V: TRBV2
DNA: TGTGCCAGCAGTGTTAATTGGAACACTGAAGCTTTCTTT
CDR3: CASSVNWNTEAFF

D: TRBD1
size: -
J: TRBJ1-2
V: TRBV2
DNA: TGTGCCAGCAGTGCCCTTGGTTACGACAGGGTCCTTTTT
CDR3: CASSALGYDRVLF

D: -
size: -
J: TRBJ1-1
V: TRBV7-9
DNA: TGTGCCAGCAGCCCCGATTATCGGGGTGCCGGGACTGAAGCTTTCTTT
CDR3: CASSPDYRGAGTEAFF

D: TRBD1
size: once
J: TRBJ2-7
V: TRBV5-1
DNA: TGCGCCAGCAGCTCCTACAGGGGCTCCTACGAGCAGTACTTC
CDR3: CASSSYRGSYEQYF

D: -
size: -
J: TRBJ1-1
V: TRBV27
DNA: TGTGCCAGCAGACTGGGATCAAACACTGAAGCTTTCTTT
CDR3: CASRLGSNTEAFF

D: TRBD2
size: -
J: TRBJ2-7
V: TRBV7-2
DNA: TGTGCCAGCAGCCCCACCCCTAGCGGGGGGGCACAGTACTTC
CDR3: CASSPTPSGGAQYF

D: -
size: -
J: TRBJ1-3
V: TRBV9
DNA: TGTGCCAGCAGCGGGACAGTCTCTGGAAACACCATATATTTT
CDR3: CASSGTVSGNTIYF

D: TRBD1
size: -
J: TRBJ1-2
V: TRBV6-1
DNA: TGTGCCAGCAGTGAACCACAGGGGATCTATGGCTACACCTTC
CDR3: CASSEPQGIYGYTF

D: -
size: -
J: TRBJ2-4
V: TRBV7-2
DNA: TGTGCCAGCAGCTCGAGACCCGAGGGAACAAACATTCAGTACTTC
CDR3: CASSSRPEGTNIQYF

D: -
size: once
J: TRBJ2-1
V: TRBV7-6
DNA: TGTGCCAGCAGCTTAGCGGGCAGGGGCAACAATGAGCAGTTCTTC
CDR3: CASSLAGRGNNEQFF

D: -
size: few
J: TRBJ1-1
V: TRBV18
DNA: TGTGCCAGCTCAGAGGACATGAACACTGAAGCTTTCTTT
CDR3: CASSEDMNTEAFF

D: -
size: -
J: TRBJ2-1
V: TRBV5-1
DNA: TGCGCCAGCAGCCCCCTTGGCTACAATGAGCAGTTCTTC
CDR3: CASSPLGYNEQFF

D: -
size: -
J: TRBJ1-1
V: TRBV5-4
DNA: TGTGCCAGCAGCTTGGGTGCTAGTACCCCGTTAACCACTGAAGCTTTCTTT
CDR3: CASSLGASTPLTTEAFF

D: TRBD1
size: -
J: TRBJ2-1
V: TRBV5-4
DNA: TGTGCCAGCACCCTGCACCCCGGGACAGGGTCTCCCAATGAGCAGTTCTTC
CDR3: CASTLHPGTGSPNEQFF

D: -
size: -
J: TRBJ2-5
V: TRBV7-2
DNA: TGTGCCAGCAGCCTAGGCGTGGTGACAGAGCAAGAGACCCAGTACTTC
CDR3: CASSLGVVTEQETQYF

D: TRBD1
size: -
J: TRBJ1-1
V: TRBV7-2
DNA: TGTGCCAGCAGCTTCCGGACAGGTCGGGCTTTCTTT
CDR3: CASSFRTGRAFF

D: TRBD1
size: -
J: TRBJ2-7
V: TRBV5-1
DNA: TGCGCCAGCAGCTCGACAGGGGGCAGTGACGAGCAGTACTTC
CDR3: CASSSTGGSDEQYF

D: TRBD2
size: -
J: TRBJ2-1
V: TRBV4-3
DNA: TGCGCCAGCAGCCAGACTAGCGGGGACGGGGCCAATGAGCAGTTCTTC
CDR3: CASSQTSGDGANEQFF

D: -
size: -
J: TRBJ2-3
V: TRBV12-2
DNA: TGTGCAAGTCGCTTTACTAGCGGGGGGACCTCGGCAGATACGCAGTATTTT
CDR3: CASRFTSGGTSADTQYF

D: TRBD1
size: -
J: TRBJ1-1
V: TRBV10-3
DNA: TGTGCCAGTACCCGGGACAGGGGGAACACTGAAGCTTTCTTT
CDR3: CASTRDRGNTEAFF

D: -
size: -
J: TRBJ1-2
V: TRBV7-8
DNA: TGTGCCAGCAGCACCCCCAACGACCGGGGTGGCTACACCTTC
CDR3: CASSTPNDRGGYTF

D: -
size: once
J: TRBJ1-2
V: TRBV10-2
DNA: TGCGCCAGCAGTGAGTGGCCCGAAGCTAACTATGGCTACACCTTC
CDR3: CASSEWPEANYGYTF

D: -
size: -
J: TRBJ1-1
V: TRBV9
DNA: TGTGCCAGCAGCGTAGGCGGAGAACCGAACACTGAAGCTTTCTTT
CDR3: CASSVGGEPNTEAFF

D: -
size: -
J: TRBJ1-3
V: TRBV6-1
DNA: TGTGCCAGCAGTGACGGGGCTAGCGGAAACACCATATATTTT
CDR3: CASSDGASGNTIYF

D: TRBD1
size: -
J: TRBJ2-5
V: TRBV10-3
DNA: TGTGCCACGAGTCCCGGGACAGGGAGGAGGGAGACCCAGTACTTC
CDR3: CATSPGTGRRETQYF

D: -
size: once
J: TRBJ1-4
V: TRBV7-9
DNA: TGTGCCAGCAGCTTAGGTTCGCCCTCCTCCGGCGAACTGTTTTTT
CDR3: CASSLGSPSSGELFF

D: -
size: -
J: TRBJ1-5
V: TRBV4-1
DNA: TGCGCCAGCAGCCCCACGGCAGACCCGAATCAGCCCCAGCATTTT
CDR3: CASSPTADPNQPQHF